The sequence of this TCR beta chain was determined in a study of radiation and T cells in renal cell carcinoma. The assay was immunoSEQ multiplex PCR, and TCRdb's table has in-frame clones only and misses some. The table lists approximately 79,000 clones, roughly 80% of them singletons. The V end lost 1 base, the J end lost 6 bases, and 11 bases lay between the germline ends. Germline V gives CDR1 SQVTM, CDR2 ANQGSEA. The CDR3 contains 13 residues. Time point described: blood 2 weeks post-SBRT. The treatment was: 15 Gy SBRT to primary tumor, nephrectomy 4 weeks later. This TCR derives from a man aged 60-69 years with renal cell carcinoma. The specimen comprised blood, sampled from a patient whose treatment included radiotherapy and nephrectomy. The rearrangement joins TRBV29-1 to TRBJ2-3; D may be TRBD2 (7 bases). As DNA, the CDR3 is TGCAGCGTTGAAGTAGGGGGGGTGGATACGCAGTATTTT. This gives the protein CSVEVGGVDTQYF.